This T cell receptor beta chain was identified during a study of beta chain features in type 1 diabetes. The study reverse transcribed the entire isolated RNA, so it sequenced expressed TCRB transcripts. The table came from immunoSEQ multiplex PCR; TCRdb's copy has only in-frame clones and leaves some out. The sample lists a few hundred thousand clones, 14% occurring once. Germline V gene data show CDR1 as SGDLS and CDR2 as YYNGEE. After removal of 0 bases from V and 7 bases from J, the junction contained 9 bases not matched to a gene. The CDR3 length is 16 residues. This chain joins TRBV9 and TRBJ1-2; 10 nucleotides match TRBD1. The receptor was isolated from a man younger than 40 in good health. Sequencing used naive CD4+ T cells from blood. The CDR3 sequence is CASSVAARGQGSGYTF. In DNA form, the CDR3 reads TGTGCCAGCAGCGTAGCTGCCAGGGGACAGGGGTCTGGCTACACCTTC.